What follows are 2 T cell receptor beta chains derived from one specimen sequenced in a study of PD-1 blockade in classical Hodgkin lymphoma. Sequencing was performed with immunoSEQ multiplex PCR; in TCRdb, only in-frame clones are kept and a portion is missing. The table shows about 58,000 clones, with around 93% occurring only once. Brentuximab vedotin exposure varied among the patients, all of whom had relapsed after autologous stem cell transplantation. The material was peripheral blood mononuclear cells (PBMCs), obtained before the second cycle of nivolumab. The receptors come from a human donor with classical Hodgkin lymphoma.

The CDR3 loop reads CASGILRTDTQYF. For the CDR3, the DNA is TGTGCCAGCGGGATACTACGCACAGATACGCAGTATTTT. The V gene is TRBV7-9, the J gene TRBJ2-3, with D unclear. Looked up from germline, CDR1 is SEHNR and CDR2 is FQNEAQ (reference sequence). This CDR3 spans 13 amino acids. Trimming removed 8 bases at V and 1 base at J, with 10 bases between.

The chain is built from TRBV10-3 and TRBJ1-2; D remains ambiguous. This CDR3 has 14 amino acids. Trimming cost V 2 bases and J 0 bases, with 7 bases left between them. The V gene's germline CDR1 is ENHRY and CDR2 SYGVKD. CDR3 sequence: CAISEAETNYGYTF. The DNA of the CDR3 is TGTGCCATCAGTGAGGCGGAGACTAACTATGGCTACACCTTC.